This T cell receptor beta chain was retrieved from a study of cytomegalovirus exposure and HLA in healthy donors. Points from the study as a whole: Cytomegalovirus-associated TCR beta chains were listed, numbering some 170. One cluster of highly shared sequence variants probably arose as a sequencing artifact. Most TCR sequences were seen very rarely across donors, but some public TCRs occurred in many. Accurate predictions that matched the HLA-A and HLA-B alleles of most subjects were reportedly made from TCR beta sequences.

The count of this clone is one. Its antigen remains unidentified. The junction shows a germline mismatch at one end, possibly a read error. PCR employed 60 Vbeta and 13 Jbeta primers. Method: immunoSEQ multiplex PCR; TCRdb's copy keeps in-frame clones and lacks some. Among around 150,000 clones listed, about four fifths were seen once. From germline, CDR1 is DFQATT and CDR2 SNEGSKA (reference sequence). This CDR3 is built from 10 residues. The sample consisted of PBMCs. This TCR was recovered from a human donor in good health. The gene calls are TRBV20-1 and TRBJ2-1, with TRBD2 matching over 9 bases. The CDR3 is CSLAGLHRIF. DNA of the CDR3: TGCAGTCTAGCGGGATTGCATAGGATCTTC.